This T cell receptor (beta chain) was profiled in a study of OX40 agonist ivuxolimab in advanced cancers. Across the whole study: Patients received intravenous ivuxolimab every 2 weeks at 0.01 to 10 mg/kg. Patients in dose escalation had liver, melanoma, kidney or head and neck cancers.

Broader study findings: At 0.1 to 3.0 mg/kg, clonal expansion of CD4+ and CD8+ blood T cells had occurred by week 6.

Sampled blood was obtained at baseline, cycle 4 day 1, and cycle 7 day 1. A remark on this clone: The antigen remains unidentified.

The V gene end was trimmed by 2 bases and the J gene end by 5 bases; junction bases not matched to a gene: 8. This CDR3 is 17 amino acids long. Germline CDR1 MDHEN, CDR2 SYDVKM. TCRdb keeps only in-frame clones here, not all; method: immunoSEQ multiplex PCR. The sample shows around 70,000 clones, 89% of them seen only once. This rearrangement joins TRBV28 to TRBJ2-5, with 13 bases matching TRBD2. The origin of this receptor is an adult with an advanced solid tumor such as melanoma, head and neck, liver or kidney cancer. Source: CD4+ or CD8+ T cells sorted from blood, taken in a trial of the OX40 agonist ivuxolimab. The CDR3 DNA sequence: TGTGCCAGCAGTTTAGCTGGACTAGCGGGGGAGGTGGAGACCCAGTACTTC. Translating gives CASSLAGLAGEVETQYF.